This T cell receptor (beta chain) emerged from a study of PD-1 blockade in classical Hodgkin lymphoma. Study-wide results and limits: When set against healthy donors, newly diagnosed patients were reported to show lower baseline TCR diversity.

The sample's time point: newly diagnosed, previously untreated cHL patient sample. Negative selection with magnetic separation was used to purify CD4+ T cells from thawed PBMCs. For comparison, PBMCs from newly diagnosed, untreated classical Hodgkin lymphoma were used. Germline CDR1 is SQVTM and CDR2 is ANQGSEA. This CDR3 contains 14 residues. Trimming cost V 5 bases and J 1 base; bases outside gene matches: 4. Profiled with immunoSEQ multiplex PCR; TCRdb holds only in-frame clones, not every one. The repertoire includes around 29,000 clones, 80% to 90% of them detected once, and under 0.4% sits in the top ten. As regards this clone: Its specificity is unknown.

The chain couples TRBV29-1 to TRBJ2-2, with 7 bases aligning to TRBD1. Sequencing input: CD4+ T cells from blood. This TCR was sampled from a human donor with classical Hodgkin lymphoma. The CDR3 loop is CSVLRQGNTGELFF. In DNA form, the CDR3 reads TGCAGCGTTTTACGACAGGGGAACACCGGGGAGCTGTTTTTT.